This TCR beta chain appears in the sequencing data of a study of regulatory T cells in long-lasting Graves disease. Study conclusions and caveats: For persistent Graves' patients, TCR diversity was lower than for newly diagnosed ones.

This clonotype was picked up many times. The antigen remains unidentified. HTBI primers from iRepertoire and Arm-PCR of CDR3 regions yielded the TCR beta libraries. TCRdb used MiXCR to reprocess the multiplex PCR reads, holding one entry per CDR3 protein. This table holds approximately 460,000 distinct CDR3 sequences, around 17% found once. The time point: newly diagnosed GD, antithyroid drugs for less than 3 months. The TCR library used RNA extracted from PBMCs. This CDR3 comprises 14 residues. Germline V gene sequence: CDR1 LGHDT, CDR2 YNNKEL (reference sequence). Trimming cost V 0 bases and J 2 bases, with 8 bases left between them. The sample was also reused in another study, on T cells in Graves' hyperthyroidism and ophthalmopathy.

Specimen: peripheral blood mononuclear cells (PBMCs), collected at new diagnosis, from a patient treated with antithyroid drugs. V and J are TRBV3-1 and TRBJ2-7; D gene unclear. The sequence was collected from a woman in her twenties or thirties with Graves disease. CDR3 protein: CASSQEWSPYEQYF. In DNA, the CDR3 is TGTGCCAGCAGCCAAGAGTGGAGCCCCTACGAGCAGTACTTC.